This section outlines one T cell receptor (beta chain) sequence together with its context. What it binds is not known. The CDR3 totals 16 residues. V was trimmed by 6 bases and J by 4 bases, leaving 18 bases between them. Germline V gives CDR1 SNHLY, CDR2 FYNNEI. The record originates from a study of regulatory and conventional T cells in RAG deficiency. The assay was immunoSEQ multiplex PCR, and TCRdb's table has in-frame clones only and misses some. The table records fewer than 40,000 clones, roughly 96% of them present only once. Study-level results: In Omenn syndrome, sorted "Tregs" may be peripherally activated cells.

Conventional CD4+ T cells were sorted from blood as CD25-low CD127-high cells. These same data were also listed under a study on regulatory T cells. That source reports: Primers: 52 TRBV forward and 13 TRBJ reverse. Regulatory T cells showed the strongest V-J pair restriction and V/J gene skewing among patient repertoires.

The chain joins TRBV2 to TRBJ2-2, with a weak D call TRBD1 (5 bases). This sequence originates from a human donor in good health. The material sequenced was CD25- CD4+ T cells sorted from blood. In DNA, the CDR3 is TGTGCCAGCAGAAGCCAGGGTCTCGAAGGCACCGGGGAGCTGTTTTTT. Translation gives CASRSQGLEGTGELFF.